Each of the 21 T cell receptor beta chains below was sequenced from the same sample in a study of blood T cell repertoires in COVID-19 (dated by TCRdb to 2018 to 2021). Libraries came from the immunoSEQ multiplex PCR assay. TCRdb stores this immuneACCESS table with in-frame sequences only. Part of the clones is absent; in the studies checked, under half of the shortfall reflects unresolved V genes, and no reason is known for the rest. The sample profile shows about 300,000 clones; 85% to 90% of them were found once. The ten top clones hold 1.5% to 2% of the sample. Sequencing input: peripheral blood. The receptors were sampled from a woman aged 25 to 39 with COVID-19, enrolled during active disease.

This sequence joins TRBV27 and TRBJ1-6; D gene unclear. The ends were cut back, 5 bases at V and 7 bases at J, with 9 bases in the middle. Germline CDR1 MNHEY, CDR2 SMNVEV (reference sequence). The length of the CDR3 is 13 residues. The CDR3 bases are TGTGCCAGCAGTCCTACGGTCAATTCACCCCTCCACTTT. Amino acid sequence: CASSPTVNSPLHF.

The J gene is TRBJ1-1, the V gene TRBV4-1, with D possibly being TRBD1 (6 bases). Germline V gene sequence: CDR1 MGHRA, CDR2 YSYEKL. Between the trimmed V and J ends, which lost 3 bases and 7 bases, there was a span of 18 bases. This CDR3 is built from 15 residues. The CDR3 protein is CASSHPLGGRVEAFF. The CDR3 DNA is TGCGCCAGCAGCCACCCCCTTGGGGGCAGGGTTGAAGCTTTCTTT.

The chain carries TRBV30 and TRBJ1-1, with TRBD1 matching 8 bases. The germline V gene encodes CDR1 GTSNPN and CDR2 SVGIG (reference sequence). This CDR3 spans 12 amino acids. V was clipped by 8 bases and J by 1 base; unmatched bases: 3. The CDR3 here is CAGDRGNTEAFF. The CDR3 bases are TGTGCCGGAGACAGGGGGAACACTGAAGCTTTCTTT.

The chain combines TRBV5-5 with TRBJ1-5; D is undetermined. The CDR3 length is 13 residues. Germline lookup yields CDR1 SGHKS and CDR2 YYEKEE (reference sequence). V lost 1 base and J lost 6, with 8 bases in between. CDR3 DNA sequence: TGTGCCAGCAGCTTGTCATACAGTCAGCCCCAGCATTTT. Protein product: CASSLSYSQPQHF. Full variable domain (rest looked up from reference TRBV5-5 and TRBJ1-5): DAGVTQSPTHLIKTRGQQVTLRCSPISGHKSVSWYQQVLGQGPQFIFQYYEKEERGRGNFPDRFSARQFPNYSSELNVNALLLGDSALYLCASSLSYSQPQHFGDGTRLSIL.

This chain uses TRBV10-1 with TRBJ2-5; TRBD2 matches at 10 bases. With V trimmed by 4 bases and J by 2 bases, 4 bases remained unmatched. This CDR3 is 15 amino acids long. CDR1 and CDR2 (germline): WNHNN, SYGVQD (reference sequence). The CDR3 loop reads CASSAASGGQETQYF. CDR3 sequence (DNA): TGCGCCAGCAGTGCGGCTAGCGGGGGACAAGAGACCCAGTACTTC.

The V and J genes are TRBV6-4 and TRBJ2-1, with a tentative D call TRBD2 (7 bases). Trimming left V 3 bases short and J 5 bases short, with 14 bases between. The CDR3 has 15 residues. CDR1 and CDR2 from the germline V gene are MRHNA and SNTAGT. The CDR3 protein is CASSEETGGHNEQFF. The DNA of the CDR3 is TGTGCCAGCAGTGAGGAGACGGGGGGCCACAATGAGCAGTTCTTC.

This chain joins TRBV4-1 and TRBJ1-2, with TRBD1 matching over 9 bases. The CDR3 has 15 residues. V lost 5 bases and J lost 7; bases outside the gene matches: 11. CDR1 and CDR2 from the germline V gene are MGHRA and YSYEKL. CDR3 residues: CASSAQVGTGFGYTF. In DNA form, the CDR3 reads TGCGCCAGCAGCGCCCAGGTAGGGACAGGGTTTGGCTACACCTTC.

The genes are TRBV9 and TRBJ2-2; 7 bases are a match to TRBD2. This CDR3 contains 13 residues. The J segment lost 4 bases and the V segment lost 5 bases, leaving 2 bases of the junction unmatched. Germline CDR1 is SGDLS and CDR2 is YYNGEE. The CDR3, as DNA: TGTGCCAGCAGGGGGGGGACCACCGGGGAGCTGTTTTTT. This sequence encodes CASRGGTTGELFF. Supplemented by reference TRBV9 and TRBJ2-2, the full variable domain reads DSGVTQTPKHLITATGQRVTLRCSPRSGDLSVYWYQQSLDQGLQFLIQYYNGEERAKGNILERFSAQQFPDLHSELNLSSLELGDSALYFCASRGGTTGELFFGEGSRLTVL.

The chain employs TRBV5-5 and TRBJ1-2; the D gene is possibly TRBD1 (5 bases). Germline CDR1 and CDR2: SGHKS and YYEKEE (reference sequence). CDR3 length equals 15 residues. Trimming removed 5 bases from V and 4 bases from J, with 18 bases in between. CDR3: CASRLGRGPGYGYTF. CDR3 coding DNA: TGTGCCAGCAGGCTTGGGCGGGGACCGGGCTATGGCTACACCTTC.

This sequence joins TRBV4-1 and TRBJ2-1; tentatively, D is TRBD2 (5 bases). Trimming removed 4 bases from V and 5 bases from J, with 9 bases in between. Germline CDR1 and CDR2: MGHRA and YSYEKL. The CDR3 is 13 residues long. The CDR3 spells CASSLRADNEQFF. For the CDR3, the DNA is TGCGCCAGCAGCCTGAGGGCCGACAATGAGCAGTTCTTC.

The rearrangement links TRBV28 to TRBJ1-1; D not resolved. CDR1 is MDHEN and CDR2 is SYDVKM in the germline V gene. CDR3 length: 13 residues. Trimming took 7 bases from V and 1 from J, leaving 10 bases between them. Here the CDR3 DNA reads TGTGCCAGCAACCCGACACGGAACACTGAAGCTTTCTTT. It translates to CASNPTRNTEAFF.

The CDR3 DNA sequence: TGTGCCAGCAGATCAGGGGGCGCGAGCAATCAGCCCCAGCATTTT. It encodes CASRSGGASNQPQHF. The V and J genes are TRBV28 and TRBJ1-5; 8 nucleotides match TRBD1. The CDR3 covers 15 residues. V gave up 6 bases and J gave up 1 base; unmatched junction bases: 5. Germline assignment: CDR1 MDHEN and CDR2 SYDVKM.

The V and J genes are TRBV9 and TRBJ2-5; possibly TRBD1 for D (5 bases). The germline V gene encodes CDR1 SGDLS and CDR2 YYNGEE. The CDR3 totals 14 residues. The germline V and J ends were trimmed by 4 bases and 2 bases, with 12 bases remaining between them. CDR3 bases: TGTGCCAGCAGCTCGATCAGGGAACAAGAGACCCAGTACTTC. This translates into CASSSIREQETQYF. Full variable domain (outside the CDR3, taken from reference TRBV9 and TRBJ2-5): DSGVTQTPKHLITATGQRVTLRCSPRSGDLSVYWYQQSLDQGLQFLIQYYNGEERAKGNILERFSAQQFPDLHSELNLSSLELGDSALYFCASSSIREQETQYFGPGTRLLVL.

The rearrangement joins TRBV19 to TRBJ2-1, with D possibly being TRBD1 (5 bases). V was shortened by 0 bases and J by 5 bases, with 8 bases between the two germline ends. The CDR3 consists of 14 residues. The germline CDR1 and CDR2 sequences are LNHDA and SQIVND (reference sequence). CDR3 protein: CASSIDPTDNEQFF. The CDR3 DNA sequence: TGTGCCAGTAGTATAGACCCGACAGACAATGAGCAGTTCTTC.

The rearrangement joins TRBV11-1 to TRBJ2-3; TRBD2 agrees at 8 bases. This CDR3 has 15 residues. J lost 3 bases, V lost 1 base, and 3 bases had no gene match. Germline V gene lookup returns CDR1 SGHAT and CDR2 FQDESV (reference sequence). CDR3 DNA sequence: TGTGCCAGCAGCTTAGTTCTAGCGGGTACAGATACGCAGTATTTT. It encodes CASSLVLAGTDTQYF.

The chain's CDR3 is CSVEEGLPGGVYNEQFF. The CDR3 DNA is TGCAGCGTTGAAGAAGGGCTGCCCGGGGGAGTCTACAATGAGCAGTTCTTC. This chain uses TRBV29-1 with TRBJ2-1, with D possibly being TRBD2 (6 bases). Germline assignment: CDR1 SQVTM and CDR2 ANQGSEA. Trimming left V 0 bases short and J 3 bases short, with 18 bases between. The CDR3 sequence is 17 residues long.

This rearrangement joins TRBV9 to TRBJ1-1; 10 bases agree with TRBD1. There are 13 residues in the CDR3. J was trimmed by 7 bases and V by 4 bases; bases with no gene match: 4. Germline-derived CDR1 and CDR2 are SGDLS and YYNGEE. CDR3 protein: CASSPGTGDEAFF. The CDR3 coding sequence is TGTGCCAGCAGCCCCGGGACAGGGGATGAAGCTTTCTTT.

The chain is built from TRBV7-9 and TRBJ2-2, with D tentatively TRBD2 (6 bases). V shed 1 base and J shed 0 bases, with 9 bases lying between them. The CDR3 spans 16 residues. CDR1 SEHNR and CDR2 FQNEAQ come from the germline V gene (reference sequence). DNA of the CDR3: TGTGCCAGCAGCTTAGAGAGCGGGTCGAACACCGGGGAGCTGTTTTTT. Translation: CASSLESGSNTGELFF.

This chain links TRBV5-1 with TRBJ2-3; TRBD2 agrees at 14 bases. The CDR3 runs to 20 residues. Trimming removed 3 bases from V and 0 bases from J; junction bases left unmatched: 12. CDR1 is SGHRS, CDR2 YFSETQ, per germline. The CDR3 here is CASSSRTSGGNHISTDTQYF. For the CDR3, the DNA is TGCGCCAGCAGCTCACGGACTAGCGGGGGGAATCATATTAGCACAGATACGCAGTATTTT.

The CDR3 DNA reads TGCGCCAGCAGCCTAGGACAGAATAGCAATCAGCCCCAGCATTTT. Encoded protein: CASSLGQNSNQPQHF. V usage is TRBV5-1 and J usage is TRBJ1-5, with a possible D match to TRBD1 (6 bases). V lost 4 bases, J lost 0 bases, and 11 bases lay in between. This CDR3 contains 15 residues. Germline V CDR1 and CDR2: SGHRS, YFSETQ.

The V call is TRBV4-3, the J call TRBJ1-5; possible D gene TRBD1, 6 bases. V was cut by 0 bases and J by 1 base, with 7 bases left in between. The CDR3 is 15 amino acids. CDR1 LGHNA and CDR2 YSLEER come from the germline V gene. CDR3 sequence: CASSQETGSNQPQHF. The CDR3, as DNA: TGCGCCAGCAGCCAAGAAACAGGGAGCAATCAGCCCCAGCATTTT.